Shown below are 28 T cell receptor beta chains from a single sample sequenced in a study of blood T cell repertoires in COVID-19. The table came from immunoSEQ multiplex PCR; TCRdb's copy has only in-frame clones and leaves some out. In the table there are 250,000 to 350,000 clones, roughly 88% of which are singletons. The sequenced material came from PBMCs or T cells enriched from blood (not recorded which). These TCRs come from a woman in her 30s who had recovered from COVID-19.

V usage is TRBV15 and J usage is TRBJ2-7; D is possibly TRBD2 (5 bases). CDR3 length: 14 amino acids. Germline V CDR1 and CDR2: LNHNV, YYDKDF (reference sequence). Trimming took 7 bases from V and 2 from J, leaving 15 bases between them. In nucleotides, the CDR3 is TGTGCCACCACCAAGGGAGACCGCACCTACGAGCAGTACTTC. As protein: CATTKGDRTYEQYF.

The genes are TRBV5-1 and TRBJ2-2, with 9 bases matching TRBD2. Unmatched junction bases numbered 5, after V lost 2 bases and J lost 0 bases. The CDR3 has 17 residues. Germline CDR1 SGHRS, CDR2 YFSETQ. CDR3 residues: CASSLGLAPANTGELFF. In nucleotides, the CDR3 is TGCGCCAGCAGCTTAGGACTAGCGCCCGCGAACACCGGGGAGCTGTTTTTT.

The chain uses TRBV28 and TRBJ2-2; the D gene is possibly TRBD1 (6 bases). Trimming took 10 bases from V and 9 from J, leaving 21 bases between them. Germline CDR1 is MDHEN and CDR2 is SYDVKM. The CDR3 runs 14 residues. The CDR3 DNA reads TGTGCCACCCAATTCAGGGGACCAGACCGGGAGCTGTTTTTT. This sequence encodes CATQFRGPDRELFF.

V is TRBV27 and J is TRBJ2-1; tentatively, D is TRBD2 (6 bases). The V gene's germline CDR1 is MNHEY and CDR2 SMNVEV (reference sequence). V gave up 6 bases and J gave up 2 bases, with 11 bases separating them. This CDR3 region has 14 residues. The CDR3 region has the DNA TGTGCCAGCAGGGAGGAGCGGGCCTACAATGAGCAGTTCTTC. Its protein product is CASREERAYNEQFF.

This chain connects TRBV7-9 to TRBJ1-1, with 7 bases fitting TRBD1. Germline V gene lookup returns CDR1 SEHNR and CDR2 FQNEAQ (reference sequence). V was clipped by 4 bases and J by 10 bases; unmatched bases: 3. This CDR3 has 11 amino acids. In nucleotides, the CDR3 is TGTGCCAGCAGCTCGACAGGGCCAGCTTTCTTT. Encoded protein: CASSSTGPAFF.

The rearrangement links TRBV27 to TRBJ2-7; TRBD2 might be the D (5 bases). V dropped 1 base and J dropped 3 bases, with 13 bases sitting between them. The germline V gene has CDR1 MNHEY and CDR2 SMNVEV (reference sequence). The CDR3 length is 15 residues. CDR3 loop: CASSLWSGLIYEQYF. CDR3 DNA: TGTGCCAGCAGTTTATGGAGCGGCTTAATCTACGAGCAGTACTTC.

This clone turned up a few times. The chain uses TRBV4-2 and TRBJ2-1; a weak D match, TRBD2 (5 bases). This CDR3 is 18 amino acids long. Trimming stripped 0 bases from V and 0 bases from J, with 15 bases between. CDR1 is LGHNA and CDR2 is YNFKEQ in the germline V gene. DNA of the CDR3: TGTGCCAGCAGCCAAGATTTAGAGAGTGGAGGCTCCTACAATGAGCAGTTCTTC. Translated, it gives CASSQDLESGGSYNEQFF.

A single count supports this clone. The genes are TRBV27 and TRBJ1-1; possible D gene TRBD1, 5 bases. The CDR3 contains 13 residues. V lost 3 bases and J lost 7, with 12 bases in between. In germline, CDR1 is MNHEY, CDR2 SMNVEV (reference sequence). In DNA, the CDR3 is TGTGCCAGCAGTTTCCCAGGGCAAGGTGAAGCTTTCTTT. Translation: CASSFPGQGEAFF.

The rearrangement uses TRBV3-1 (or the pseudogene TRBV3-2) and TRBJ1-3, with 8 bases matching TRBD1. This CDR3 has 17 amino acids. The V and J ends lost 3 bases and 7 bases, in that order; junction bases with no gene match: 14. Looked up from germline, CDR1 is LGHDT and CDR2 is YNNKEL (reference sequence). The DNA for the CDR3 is TGTGCCAGCAGCCATTCTGGGGCAGGGGGCATATGGAACACCATATATTTT. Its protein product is CASSHSGAGGIWNTIYF.

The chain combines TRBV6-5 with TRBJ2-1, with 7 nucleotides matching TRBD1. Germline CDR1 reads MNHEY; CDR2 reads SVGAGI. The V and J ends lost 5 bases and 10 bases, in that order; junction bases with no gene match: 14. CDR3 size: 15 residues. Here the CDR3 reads CASSPRGQPLREQFF. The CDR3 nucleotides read TGTGCCAGCAGTCCTAGGGGGCAGCCTCTCCGGGAGCAGTTCTTC.

Written as DNA, the CDR3 is TGTGCCACCAGTGATTTGGGGACAGGGGTCAATGAGCAGTTCTTC. This sequence encodes CATSDLGTGVNEQFF. This rearrangement joins TRBV24-1 to TRBJ2-1; TRBD1 matches at 10 bases. The CDR3 length is 15 residues. J gave up 6 bases and V 0 bases, and 1 base lay outside the gene matches. Germline lookup yields CDR1 KGHDR and CDR2 SFDVKD.

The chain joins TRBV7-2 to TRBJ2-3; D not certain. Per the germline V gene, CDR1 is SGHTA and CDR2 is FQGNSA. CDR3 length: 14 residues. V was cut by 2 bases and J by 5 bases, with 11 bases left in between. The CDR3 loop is CASSLTNEVDTQYF. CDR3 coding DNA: TGTGCCAGCAGCTTAACAAACGAGGTAGATACGCAGTATTTT.

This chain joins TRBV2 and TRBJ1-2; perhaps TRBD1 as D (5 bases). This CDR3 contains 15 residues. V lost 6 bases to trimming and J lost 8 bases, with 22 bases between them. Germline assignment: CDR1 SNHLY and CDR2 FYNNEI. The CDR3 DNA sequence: TGTGCCAGCAGCGACGGGGGTGGATCCTTTTGGGGCTACACCTTC. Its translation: CASSDGGGSFWGYTF.

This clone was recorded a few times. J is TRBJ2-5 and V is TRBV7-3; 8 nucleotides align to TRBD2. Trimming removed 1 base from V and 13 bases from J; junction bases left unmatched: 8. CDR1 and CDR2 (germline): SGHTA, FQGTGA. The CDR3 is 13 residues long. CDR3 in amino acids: CASSLNPGGDAYF. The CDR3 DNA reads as TGTGCCAGCAGCTTAAATCCCGGGGGGGATGCGTACTTC. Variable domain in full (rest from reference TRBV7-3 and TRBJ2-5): GAGVSQTPSNKVTEKGKYVELRCDPISGHTALYWYRQSLGQGPEFLIYFQGTGAADDSGLPNDRFFAVRPEGSVSTLKIQRTERGDSAVYLCASSLNPGGDAYFGPGTRLLVL.

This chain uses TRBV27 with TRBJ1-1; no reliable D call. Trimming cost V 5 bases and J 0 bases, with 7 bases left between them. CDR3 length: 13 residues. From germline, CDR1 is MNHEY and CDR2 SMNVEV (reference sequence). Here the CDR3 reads CASSVSLNTEAFF. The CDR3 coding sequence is TGTGCCAGCAGTGTCAGTTTGAACACTGAAGCTTTCTTT.

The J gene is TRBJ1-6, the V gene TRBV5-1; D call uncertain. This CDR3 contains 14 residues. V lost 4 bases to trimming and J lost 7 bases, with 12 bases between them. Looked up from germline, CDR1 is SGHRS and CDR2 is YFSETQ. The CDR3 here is CASSIDGGNSPLHF. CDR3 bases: TGCGCCAGCAGCATCGACGGCGGGAATTCACCCCTCCACTTT.

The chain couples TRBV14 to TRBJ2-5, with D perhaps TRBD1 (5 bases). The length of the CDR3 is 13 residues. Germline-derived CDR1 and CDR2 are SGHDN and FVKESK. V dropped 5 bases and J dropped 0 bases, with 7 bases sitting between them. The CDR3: CASSLQDQETQYF. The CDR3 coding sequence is TGTGCCAGCAGCTTACAGGACCAAGAGACCCAGTACTTC.

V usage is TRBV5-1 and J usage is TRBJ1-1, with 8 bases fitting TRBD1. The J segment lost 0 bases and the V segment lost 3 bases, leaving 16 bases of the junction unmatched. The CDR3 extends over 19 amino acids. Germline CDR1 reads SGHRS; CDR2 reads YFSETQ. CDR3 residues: CASSSSQITGTGVNTEAFF. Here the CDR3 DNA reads TGCGCCAGCAGCTCCTCTCAAATTACTGGGACAGGAGTGAACACTGAAGCTTTCTTT. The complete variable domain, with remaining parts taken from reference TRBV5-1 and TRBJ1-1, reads KAGVTQTPRYLIKTRGQQVTLSCSPISGHRSVSWYQQTPGQGLQFLFEYFSETQRNKGNFPGRFSGRQFSNSRSEMNVSTLELGDSALYLCASSSSQITGTGVNTEAFFGQGTRLTVV.

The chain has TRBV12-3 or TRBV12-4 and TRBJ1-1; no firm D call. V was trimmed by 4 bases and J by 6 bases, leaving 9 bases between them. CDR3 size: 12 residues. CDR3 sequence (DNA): TGTGCCAGCAGTTCGGGGATCGCTGAAGCTTTCTTT. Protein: CASSSGIAEAFF.

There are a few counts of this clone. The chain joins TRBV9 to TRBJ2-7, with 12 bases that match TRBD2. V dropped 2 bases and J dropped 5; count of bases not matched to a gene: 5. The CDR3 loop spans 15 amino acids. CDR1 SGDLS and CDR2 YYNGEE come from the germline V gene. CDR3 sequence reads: CASSVRTSGTDEQYF. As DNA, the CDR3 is TGTGCCAGCAGCGTCCGGACTAGCGGGACTGACGAGCAGTACTTC.

Here the CDR3 DNA reads TGCGCCAGCAGCGCTAACCCCCACTATGGCTACACCTTC. It translates to CASSANPHYGYTF. The chain recombines TRBV5-1 with TRBJ1-2; D unclear. Germline V gene data show CDR1 as SGHRS and CDR2 as YFSETQ. The CDR3 length is 13 residues. Trimming left V 4 bases short and J 3 bases short, with 10 bases between.

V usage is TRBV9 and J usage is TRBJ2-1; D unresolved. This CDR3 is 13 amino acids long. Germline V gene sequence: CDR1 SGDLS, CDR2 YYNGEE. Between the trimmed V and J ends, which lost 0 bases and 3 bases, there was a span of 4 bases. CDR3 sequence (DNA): TGTGCCAGCAGCGTAGTTCACTACAATGAGCAGTTCTTC. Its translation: CASSVVHYNEQFF.

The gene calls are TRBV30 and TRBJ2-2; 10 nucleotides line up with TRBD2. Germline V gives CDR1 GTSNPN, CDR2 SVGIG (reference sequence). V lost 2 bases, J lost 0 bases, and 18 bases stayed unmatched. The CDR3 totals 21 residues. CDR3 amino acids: CAWSSPTPRRGLAANTGELFF. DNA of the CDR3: TGTGCCTGGAGTTCCCCCACCCCGCGGCGCGGACTAGCGGCGAACACCGGGGAGCTGTTTTTT.

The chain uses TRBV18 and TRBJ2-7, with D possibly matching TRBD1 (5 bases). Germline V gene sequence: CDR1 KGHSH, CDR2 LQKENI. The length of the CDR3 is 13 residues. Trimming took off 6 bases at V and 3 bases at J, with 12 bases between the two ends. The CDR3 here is CASSLGVGYEQYF. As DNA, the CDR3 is TGTGCCAGCTCCCTAGGGGTCGGCTACGAGCAGTACTTC.

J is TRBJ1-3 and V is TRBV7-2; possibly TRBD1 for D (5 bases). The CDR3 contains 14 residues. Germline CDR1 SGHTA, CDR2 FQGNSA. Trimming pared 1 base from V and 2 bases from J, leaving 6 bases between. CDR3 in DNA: TGTGCCAGCAGCTTAGGGACAACTGGAAACACCATATATTTT. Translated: CASSLGTTGNTIYF. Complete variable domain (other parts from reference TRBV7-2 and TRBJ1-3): GAGVSQSPSNKVTEKGKDVELRCDPISGHTALYWYRQSLGQGLEFLIYFQGNSAPDKSGLPSDRFSAERTGGSVSTLTIQRTQQEDSAVYLCASSLGTTGNTIYFGEGSWLTVV.

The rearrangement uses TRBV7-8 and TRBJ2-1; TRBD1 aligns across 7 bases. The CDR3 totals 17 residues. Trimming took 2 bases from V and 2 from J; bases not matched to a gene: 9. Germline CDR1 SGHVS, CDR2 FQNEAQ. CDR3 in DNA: TGTGCCAGCAGCTTACTACTCGGACAGGACACCTACAATGAGCAGTTCTTC. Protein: CASSLLLGQDTYNEQFF. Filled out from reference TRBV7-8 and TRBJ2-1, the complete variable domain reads GAGVSQSPRYKVAKRGQDVALRCDPISGHVSLFWYQQALGQGPEFLTYFQNEAQLDKSGLPSDRFFAERPEGSVSTLKIQRTQQEDSAVYLCASSLLLGQDTYNEQFFGPGTRLTVL.

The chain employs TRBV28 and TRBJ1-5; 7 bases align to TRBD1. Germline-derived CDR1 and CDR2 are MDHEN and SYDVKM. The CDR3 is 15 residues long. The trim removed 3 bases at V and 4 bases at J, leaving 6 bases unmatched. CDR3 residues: CASSFRDSLNQPQHF. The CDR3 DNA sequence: TGTGCCAGCAGTTTTCGGGACAGCCTGAATCAGCCCCAGCATTTT.

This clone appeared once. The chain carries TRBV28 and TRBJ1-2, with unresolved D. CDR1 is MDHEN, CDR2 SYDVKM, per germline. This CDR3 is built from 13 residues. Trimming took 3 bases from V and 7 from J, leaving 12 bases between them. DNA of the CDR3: TGTGCCAGCAGTTTGGGGAGGGATCGTGGCTACACCTTC. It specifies CASSLGRDRGYTF.